These T cell receptor beta chains were read from a single sample in a study of blood T cell repertoires in COVID-19. Some clones are missing from TCRdb's copy, which holds only in-frame ones; the method was immunoSEQ multiplex PCR. This table holds over 95,000 clones, roughly 79% found once. The source material was peripheral blood. These receptors originate from a human donor in a cohort sampled during active COVID-19. The CDR3 runs from the conserved cysteine through the conserved F or W. D genes are given only for firm matches. Clone size is shown for a subset of rows, as once, few, many or a class of expanded clone.

>.|TRBJ2-7|TRBV27|.
TGTGCCAGCAGTTTAACAGGGTACTACGAGCAGTACTTC
CASSLTGYYEQYF
>.|TRBJ2-5|TRBV3-1/TRBV3-2|TRBD1
TGTGCCAGCAGCCAGGGGAGACAGGGAAAAGAGACCCAGTACTTC
CASSQGRQGKETQYF
>.|TRBJ2-3|TRBV21-1|.
TGTGCCAGCAGCAAGGCCTGGGTACAGACATTTAGCACAGATACGCAGTATTTT
CASSKAWVQTFSTDTQYF
>once|TRBJ1-1|TRBV14|.
TGTGCCAGCAGCCAATCCGCGGCGCTTGGGACTGAAGCTTTCTTT
CASSQSAALGTEAFF
>.|TRBJ2-7|TRBV15|.
TGTGCCACCAGCAGAGATTCCCTTTACGAGCAGTACTTC
CATSRDSLYEQYF
>.|TRBJ1-3|TRBV7-2|.
TGTGCCAGCAGCCTCTCTGGAAACACCATATATTTT
CASSLSGNTIYF
>.|TRBJ1-5|TRBV6-5|.
TGTGCCAGCAGTTTCCAACAGGGAGTTCAGCCCCAGCATTTT
CASSFQQGVQPQHF
>.|TRBJ1-2|TRBV15|TRBD1
TGTGCCACCAGCAGAGGGACAGGGGAAATTAGTGGCTACACCTTC
CATSRGTGEISGYTF
>few|TRBJ2-7|TRBV14|TRBD2
TGTGCCAGCAGCCAAACGGGGACTAGCGTTTACGAGCAGTACTTC
CASSQTGTSVYEQYF
>.|TRBJ2-3|TRBV3-1/TRBV3-2|.
TGTGCCAGCAGCCGGGGAGGAGGAGGTGGCGATACGCAGTATTTT
CASSRGGGGGDTQYF
>.|TRBJ2-7|TRBV2|.
TGTGCCAGCAGTGCAGACAGGAGCTCCTACGAGCAGTACTTC
CASSADRSSYEQYF
>.|TRBJ2-1|TRBV14|TRBD1
TGTGCCAGCAGCCTCCCGACAGGGCTGTCGTCCTACAATGAGCAGTTCTTC
CASSLPTGLSSYNEQFF
>few|TRBJ1-1|TRBV7-3|.
TGTGCCAGCAGCTCACAAGGAGACACTGAAGCTTTCTTT
CASSSQGDTEAFF
>.|TRBJ1-6|TRBV19|TRBD1
TGTGCCAGTAGTACTACGGGACAGGGAATCTCCTCACCCCTCCACTTT
CASSTTGQGISSPLHF
>.|TRBJ2-2|TRBV25-1|.
TGTGCCAGCTCCCCCCTGAGCTCCACCGGGGAGCTGTTTTTT
CASSPLSSTGELFF
>.|TRBJ1-2|TRBV7-9|.
TGTGCCAGCAGCTTAGTTGGACGGGGGAGCTATGGCTACACCTTC
CASSLVGRGSYGYTF
>.|TRBJ2-7|TRBV10-3|TRBD2
TGTGCCACGGGACTAGCGAATTACGAGCAGTACTTC
CATGLANYEQYF
>.|TRBJ1-2|TRBV30|.
TGTGCCTGGAGTCTACTGTACTATGGCTACACCTTC
CAWSLLYYGYTF
>.|TRBJ2-3|TRBV11-2|TRBD1
TGTGCCAGCAGCTTCCGGACAGGGCCCAGCACAGATACGCAGTATTTT
CASSFRTGPSTDTQYF
>.|TRBJ1-6|TRBV5-6|TRBD1
TGTGCCAGCAGCCTATTTCAGGGGGTCGATTCACCCCTCCACTTT
CASSLFQGVDSPLHF
>.|TRBJ2-1|TRBV2|TRBD2
TGTGCCAGCAGTGAAGTATTAGCGGGGGGCAATGAGCAGTTCTTC
CASSEVLAGGNEQFF
>.|TRBJ1-4|TRBV5-8|.
TGTGCCAGCAGCTTTGGCCAGGGTTTACGGGAAAAACTGTTTTTT
CASSFGQGLREKLFF
>.|TRBJ2-7|TRBV6-2/TRBV6-3|.
TGTGCCAGCAGTTACGGAGAGCGGAGGATGGGCGAGCAGTACTTC
CASSYGERRMGEQYF
>.|TRBJ1-6|TRBV18|TRBD1
TGTGCCAGCTCCCCAGGACCGGGACAGGGGACCTCACCCCTCCACTTT
CASSPGPGQGTSPLHF
>.|TRBJ2-7|TRBV28|TRBD1
TGTGCCAGCAGTTTAGGGGACAGGGGGAAAGGCGAGCAGTACTTC
CASSLGDRGKGEQYF